Below are 10 T cell receptor beta chains sequenced from a single sample in a study of memory CD4+ T cells and cytomegalovirus serostatus. Single viable CD3+CD4+CD8-CD45RO+ cells were sorted as the memory CD4+ T cells. Sequenced by immunoSEQ multiplex PCR; TCRdb stores in-frame clones only, minus some. Among approximately 41,000 clones listed, about 79% were seen once. Material for sequencing was memory CD4+ T cells from blood. The receptors were gathered from an adult in good health and CMV-seronegative.

This clone was seen more than once but under ten times. V gene TRBV29-1 combines with J gene TRBJ2-7, with D possibly matching TRBD2 (5 bases). Looked up from germline, CDR1 is SQVTM and CDR2 is ANQGSEA. Trimming shortened V by 6 bases and J by 5 bases, and 14 bases separated the two germline ends. This CDR3 region has 12 residues. CDR3 sequence (DNA): TGCAGCGTAAATATCGGAGGTGACGAGCAGTACTTC. It encodes CSVNIGGDEQYF.

The chain is built from TRBV11-1 and TRBJ2-5; a weak D match, TRBD2 (5 bases). The CDR3 totals 13 residues. Germline lookup yields CDR1 SGHAT and CDR2 FQDESV (reference sequence). The germline V and J ends were trimmed by 0 bases and 5 bases, with 7 bases remaining between them. The CDR3 DNA reads as TGTGCCAGCAGCTTAGCGGGAGTTGAGACCCAGTACTTC. Amino acids: CASSLAGVETQYF.

J is TRBJ1-4 and V is TRBV2; D call uncertain. Germline CDR1 reads SNHLY; CDR2 reads FYNNEI. With 6 bases removed from V and 5 bases from J, the gap between germline ends came to 19 bases. This CDR3 comprises 16 residues. CDR3 DNA sequence: TGTGCCAGCAGGGCCTCCTCGGGGATACAGAATGAAAAACTGTTTTTT. Its protein product is CASRASSGIQNEKLFF.

The rearrangement links TRBV6-5 to TRBJ2-3, with 7 bases identical to TRBD1. Trimming removed 7 bases from V and 1 base from J; junction bases left unmatched: 5. The CDR3 has 14 residues. Germline V lookup: CDR1 MNHEY, CDR2 SVGAGI. CDR3 in amino acids: CASKPGQGTDTQYF. CDR3 in DNA: TGTGCCAGCAAACCCGGACAGGGCACAGATACGCAGTATTTT.

This chain links TRBV13 with TRBJ2-3; 12 bases match TRBD1. The J segment lost 2 bases and the V segment lost 3 bases, leaving 3 bases of the junction unmatched. Per germline, CDR1 PRHDT and CDR2 FYEKMQ (reference sequence). CDR3 length: 16 residues. The CDR3: CASSLRGQGATDTQYF. For the CDR3, the DNA is TGTGCCAGCAGCTTGAGGGGACAGGGGGCCACAGATACGCAGTATTTT.

This chain connects TRBV11-2 to TRBJ2-1; 9 bases fit TRBD2. CDR3 length equals 15 residues. From germline, CDR1 is SGHAT and CDR2 FQNNGV. V gave up 2 bases and J gave up 3 bases; unmatched junction bases: 2. The CDR3 here is CASSLKLAGYNEQFF. The CDR3 DNA sequence: TGTGCCAGCAGCTTAAAACTAGCGGGCTACAATGAGCAGTTCTTC. The complete variable domain, with remaining parts taken from reference TRBV11-2 and TRBJ2-1, reads EAGVAQSPRYKIIEKRQSVAFWCNPISGHATLYWYQQILGQGPKLLIQFQNNGVVDDSQLPKDRFSAERLKGVDSTLKIQPAKLEDSAVYLCASSLKLAGYNEQFFGPGTRLTVL.

The chain carries TRBV4-3 and TRBJ2-1; possible D gene TRBD2, 6 bases. Deletions cut 1 base from V and 3 bases from J, with 13 bases between. The V gene's germline CDR1 is LGHNA and CDR2 YSLEER. The CDR3 has 16 residues. In DNA, the CDR3 is TGCGCCAGCAGCCAAGGTATAGCGGAACTCTACAATGAGCAGTTCTTC. Its translation is CASSQGIAELYNEQFF.

The V call is TRBV29-1, the J call TRBJ2-7; 9 nucleotides agree with TRBD1. The CDR3 consists of 13 residues. The V gene's germline CDR1 is SQVTM and CDR2 ANQGSEA. With V trimmed by 6 bases and J by 1 base, 4 bases remained unmatched. The CDR3 spells CSVLTGGSYEQYF. For the CDR3, the DNA is TGCAGCGTATTGACAGGGGGGTCCTACGAGCAGTACTTC.

This chain connects TRBV5-6 to TRBJ2-1, with TRBD2 matching over 8 bases. Germline assignment: CDR1 SGHDT and CDR2 YYEEEE. The J segment lost 5 bases and the V segment lost 2 bases, leaving 9 bases of the junction unmatched. The CDR3 contains 16 residues. The CDR3 nucleotides are TGTGCCAGCAGCTTATTTTCGACTAGCGTAGACAATGAGCAGTTCTTC. Protein sequence: CASSLFSTSVDNEQFF. Together with reference TRBV5-6 and TRBJ2-1, the CDR3 gives the full variable domain: DAGVTQSPTHLIKTRGQQVTLRCSPKSGHDTVSWYQQALGQGPQFIFQYYEEEERQRGNFPDRFSGHQFPNYSSELNVNALLLGDSALYLCASSLFSTSVDNEQFFGPGTRLTVL.

The chain recombines TRBV9 with TRBJ1-2; tentatively, D is TRBD1 (5 bases). The V end was cut by 4 bases, the J end by 1 base, with 11 bases between. The germline V gene encodes CDR1 SGDLS and CDR2 YYNGEE. CDR3 size: 14 residues. CDR3 sequence reads: CASSPTGGNYGYTF. The DNA of the CDR3 is TGTGCCAGCAGCCCCACCGGGGGTAACTATGGCTACACCTTC.